This T cell receptor (beta chain) is drawn from a study of CD8+CD57+ T cells in acquired aplastic anemia. Study background: Mean DNA quantity obtained from sorted CD4+ and CD8+ cells was about 3.2 ug.

The V and J ends lost 4 bases and 7 bases, in that order; junction bases with no gene match: 3. Germline CDR1 and CDR2: MGHDK and SYGVNS. The length of the CDR3 is 13 residues. Sequencing involved patients with CD8+CD57+ cell expansion previously shown by flow cytometry. No therapy had been given to the patients at the time of blood sampling. General study findings and limits: Roughly 27 shared CD8+ CDR3s appeared highly expressed within patients' immunodominant clones. A significant difference in CD8+ Simpson's diversity between patients and controls was not found.

On this clonotype: Antigen: not known.

Genomic DNA, the template, was used for profiling of the TCR beta VDJ and CDR3. TCRdb re-derived calls from the reads in MiXCR, one entry per CDR3 protein. The sample gives about 120,000 distinct CDR3 sequences, approximately 50% of which show up once; roughly 30% is in the top ten. This TCR came from a human donor with aplastic anemia. The sample taken for sequencing was sorted CD4+, CD8+, or CD8+CD57+ T cells (not recorded which) from PBMCs. The V call is TRBV25-1, the J call TRBJ2-1, with 8 bases identical to TRBD1. CDR3 coding DNA: TGTGCCAGCAGTGCAAGGACAGGGAATGAGCAGTTCTTC. It codes for CASSARTGNEQFF. The whole variable domain, remainder taken from reference TRBV25-1 and TRBJ2-1, is EADIYQTPRYLVIGTGKKITLECSQTMGHDKMYWYQQDPGMELHLIHYSYGVNSTEKGDLSSESTVSRIRTEHFPLTLESARPSHTSQYLCASSARTGNEQFFGPGTRLTVL.